Each of the 25 T cell receptor beta chains below was sequenced from the same sample in a study of blood T cells in healthy people across ages. A second PCR of roughly 7 to 11 cycles used a sample-barcoded 5' primer and a J-beta primer mix. Each CDR3 protein is one row after TCRdb ran MiXCR on the 5' RACE reads. Of 1.5 million to 2 million distinct CDR3 sequences listed, 30% to 35% are singletons. Specimen: blood. These receptors all come from a woman aged 30 to 39 in good health.

Worth noting for this clonotype: This may arise from a read error, as a much more abundant clone is one base away. The rearrangement joins TRBV7-2 to TRBJ2-3; the D is unclear. V lost 4 bases, J lost 1 base, and 6 bases lay in between. CDR3 length: 13 amino acids. Germline CDR1 reads SGHTA; CDR2 reads FQGNSA. Written as DNA, the CDR3 is TGTACCAGCAGCTCCGCCCGCACAGATACGCAGTATTTT. Translating gives CTSSSARTDTQYF.

This clonotype was seen once. The rearrangement links TRBV27 to TRBJ2-7; TRBD1 matches at 12 bases. J was trimmed by 8 bases and V by 10 bases; bases with no gene match: 18. CDR1 is MNHEY, CDR2 SMNVEV, per germline (reference sequence). The CDR3 is 16 amino acids. The CDR3 DNA reads TGTGCCAACAGATTTCCTCCGTGGGACAGGGGGCTAAAGCAGTACTTC. Translating gives CANRFPPWDRGLKQYF.

Only a few counts were recorded for this clonotype. A read error may produce the germline difference seen at one junction end. V gene TRBV2 combines with J gene TRBJ1-6; no clear D. Germline CDR1 SNHLY, CDR2 FYNNEI. The CDR3 runs 13 residues. The CDR3 sequence is CTSRWTDNSPLHF. The CDR3 DNA is TGTACCAGCAGGTGGACGGATAATTCACCCCTCCACTTT.

This chain links TRBV27 with TRBJ1-5, with D perhaps TRBD1 (5 bases). The CDR3 runs to 16 residues. The germline CDR1 and CDR2 sequences are MNHEY and SMNVEV (reference sequence). Trimming cost V 5 bases and J 3 bases, with 17 bases left between them. The CDR3 here is CASSSWTTGNNQPQHF. CDR3 nucleotide sequence: TGTGCCAGCAGTAGCTGGACTACAGGAAACAATCAGCCCCAGCATTTT.

This clonotype was counted between two and nine times. One junction end does not reproduce the germline sequence, and a read error may be involved. This chain uses TRBV12-3 or TRBV12-4 with TRBJ1-1, with D possibly TRBD1 on 5 matching bases. CDR3 length equals 11 residues. CDR3 region: CASSGGTGAFF. CDR3 sequence (DNA): TGTGCCAGCAGTGGAGGGACTGGAGCTTTCTTT.

The rearrangement joins TRBV30 to TRBJ1-2; D is uncertain. Between the trimmed V and J ends, which lost 8 bases and 5 bases, there was a span of 18 bases. Germline loops: CDR1 GTSNPN, CDR2 SVGIG (reference sequence). This CDR3 region has 13 residues. In DNA form, the CDR3 reads TGTGCCCCACAACCCGGAGATTCGTATGGCTACACCTTC. Translating gives CAPQPGDSYGYTF.

This clonotype was seen repeatedly, ten times or more. This chain links TRBV20-1 with TRBJ1-5; no firm D call. The V and J ends lost 4 bases and 7 bases respectively, with 8 bases between them. The germline V gene encodes CDR1 DFQATT and CDR2 SNEGSKA (reference sequence). The CDR3 is 11 amino acids. The CDR3: CSAKGNQPQHF. DNA of the CDR3: TGCAGTGCTAAAGGGAACCAGCCCCAGCATTTT.

Details on this clonotype: A much larger clone differs by one base, so this may be a read error. The chain employs TRBV10-3 and TRBJ2-1, with D tentatively TRBD1 (7 bases). Germline V CDR1 and CDR2: ENHRY, SYGVKD. CDR3 length: 19 residues. The DNA for the CDR3 is TGTACCATCAGTGACCGGGACAGCCCCAGGGGGGCTTTATACAATGAGCAGTTCTTC. Translation: CTISDRDSPRGALYNEQFF.

The chain is built from TRBV28 and TRBJ2-3, with TRBD2 identical over 7 bases. The CDR3 spans 14 residues. Trimming removed 5 bases from V and 4 bases from J; junction bases left unmatched: 6. Germline CDR1 and CDR2: MDHEN and SYDVKM. In nucleotides, the CDR3 is TGTGCCAGCAGTAACGGACTAGAGTCAGATACGCAGTATTTT. It encodes CASSNGLESDTQYF. Full variable domain (rest looked up from reference TRBV28 and TRBJ2-3): DVKVTQSSRYLVKRTGEKVFLECVQDMDHENMFWYRQDPGLGLRLIYFSYDVKMKEKGDIPEGYSVSREKKERFSLILESASTNQTSMYLCASSNGLESDTQYFGPGTRLTVL.

J is TRBJ1-2 and V is TRBV5-5, with 10 bases identical to TRBD1. The CDR3 covers 13 residues. With V trimmed by 6 bases and J by 7 bases, 6 bases remained unmatched. Per germline, CDR1 SGHKS and CDR2 YYEKEE (reference sequence). The CDR3 spells CASTSGQGIGYTF. The CDR3 nucleotides are TGTGCCAGCACTTCGGGACAGGGGATTGGCTACACCTTC. Full variable domain (remainder filled in from reference TRBV5-5 and TRBJ1-2): DAGVTQSPTHLIKTRGQQVTLRCSPISGHKSVSWYQQVLGQGPQFIFQYYEKEERGRGNFPDRFSARQFPNYSSELNVNALLLGDSALYLCASTSGQGIGYTFGSGTRLTVV.

The chain uses TRBV7-8 and TRBJ2-7, with 8 bases matching TRBD1. The V gene's germline CDR1 is SGHVS and CDR2 FQNEAQ. Losses at the gene ends were 5 bases for V and 4 bases for J; bases not matched to a gene: 7. This CDR3 is 14 amino acids long. This CDR3 reads CASSMDRVSYEQYF. As DNA, the CDR3 is TGTGCCAGCAGCATGGACAGGGTTTCGTACGAGCAGTACTTC.

The J gene is TRBJ2-1, the V gene TRBV11-2; 8 bases fit TRBD1. V lost 5 bases and J lost 8; bases outside the gene matches: 5. CDR3 length equals 13 residues. The germline V gene encodes CDR1 SGHAT and CDR2 FQNNGV. The CDR3 region has the DNA TGTGCCAGCAGCGAGACAGGGGACCATGAGCAGTTCTTC. Translating gives CASSETGDHEQFF.

To note about this clonotype: This likely comes from a read error, as the CDR3 has no conserved phenylalanine or tryptophan at its end. The chain employs TRBV7-8 and TRBJ2-3; D possibly corresponds to TRBD1 (6 bases). Germline V gene data show CDR1 as SGHVS and CDR2 as FQNEAQ. Between the trimmed V and J ends, which lost 5 bases and 0 bases, there was a span of 15 bases. CDR3 size: 16 residues. This CDR3 reads CASSTRGTFSTDTQYY. The CDR3 DNA sequence: TGTGCCAGCAGCACTCGTGGGACATTTAGCACAGATACGCAGTATTAT.

The table lists this clonotype with a few counts. The chain is built from TRBV20-1 and TRBJ2-1; 15 nucleotides align to TRBD2. Trimming removed 0 bases from V and 0 bases from J; junction bases left unmatched: 6. The length of the CDR3 is 19 residues. CDR1 is DFQATT and CDR2 is SNEGSKA in the germline V gene (reference sequence). The CDR3 DNA reads as TGCAGTGCTAGAGATTTTGGACTAGCGGGAGGGAGCTCCTACAATGAGCAGTTCTTC. Translation gives CSARDFGLAGGSSYNEQFF.

To note about this clonotype: A read error may explain this, as a much larger clone is one base away. The chain has TRBV5-4 and TRBJ1-2; no firm D call. This CDR3 is built from 12 residues. Looked up from germline, CDR1 is SGHNT and CDR2 is YYREEE (reference sequence). V was trimmed by 3 bases and J by 7 bases, leaving 10 bases between them. CDR3 nucleotides: TGTGCCAGCAGCTGGATGGCCTCTGGCTACACCTTC. This codes for CASSWMASGYTF.

The chain combines TRBV20-1 with TRBJ1-5; 7 bases agree with TRBD1. Per germline, CDR1 DFQATT and CDR2 SNEGSKA (reference sequence). V was clipped by 3 bases and J by 3 bases; unmatched bases: 11. The CDR3 loop spans 16 amino acids. The CDR3 spells CSARAVGTDHNQPQHF. As DNA, the CDR3 is TGCAGTGCTAGGGCCGTAGGGACAGATCACAATCAGCCCCAGCATTTT.

In this sample, this clonotype turned up a few times. The chain couples TRBV5-1 to TRBJ2-7; D is possibly TRBD2 (6 bases). V was cut by 6 bases and J by 0 bases, with 13 bases left in between. Germline V gene lookup returns CDR1 SGHRS and CDR2 YFSETQ. The CDR3 spans 14 residues. The CDR3 nucleotides are TGCGCCAGCAAGGAGGGGCTCTCCTCCTACGAGCAGTACTTC. This sequence encodes CASKEGLSSYEQYF. Full variable domain (remainder filled in from reference TRBV5-1 and TRBJ2-7): KAGVTQTPRYLIKTRGQQVTLSCSPISGHRSVSWYQQTPGQGLQFLFEYFSETQRNKGNFPGRFSGRQFSNSRSEMNVSTLELGDSALYLCASKEGLSSYEQYFGPGTRLTVT.

This chain's CDR3 is CASSRVLEQPQHF. CDR3 DNA sequence: TGCGCCAGCAGCCGAGTTTTGGAGCAGCCCCAGCATTTT. The rearrangement uses TRBV4-1 and TRBJ1-5; D gene unclear. The length of the CDR3 is 13 residues. The V gene's germline CDR1 is MGHRA and CDR2 YSYEKL. Trimming removed 4 bases at V and 7 bases at J, with 11 bases between.

The chain recombines TRBV29-1 with TRBJ2-2; the match to TRBD1 covers 7 bases. CDR3 length: 14 residues. Germline V CDR1 and CDR2: SQVTM, ANQGSEA. The trim removed 7 bases at V and 2 bases at J, leaving 7 bases unmatched. Here the CDR3 DNA reads TGCAGCGCCAGGGCAGGGGGTAACACCGGGGAGCTGTTTTTT. Translation: CSARAGGNTGELFF.

This clonotype was recorded at least ten times. This chain connects TRBV29-1 to TRBJ2-1, with D maybe TRBD2 (6 bases). CDR1 and CDR2 from the germline V gene are SQVTM and ANQGSEA. The CDR3 has 13 amino acids. V lost 4 bases to trimming and J lost 7 bases, with 14 bases between them. The CDR3 coding sequence is TGCAGCGTTGTGGTGGGGGGAGATAATGAGCAGTTCTTC. Encoded protein: CSVVVGGDNEQFF.

This clonotype was counted only a few times. CDR3 bases: TGCAGTGCCGCAAAACTAGCGAACGAGCAGTACTTC. This codes for CSAAKLANEQYF. This chain joins TRBV20-1 and TRBJ2-7; 7 bases agree with TRBD2. The CDR3 covers 12 residues. The germline gives CDR1 DFQATT, CDR2 SNEGSKA (reference sequence). The junction had 7 bases not matched to a gene; V was cut back by 6 bases and J by 5 bases.

The table lists this clonotype with many counts. The chain links TRBV10-3 to TRBJ2-7; D perhaps matches TRBD2 (5 bases). Germline assignment: CDR1 ENHRY and CDR2 SYGVKD. The length of the CDR3 is 11 residues. The germline V and J ends were trimmed by 8 bases and 5 bases, with 10 bases remaining between them. The CDR3 DNA sequence: TGTGCCATCGGGAAGGGAGACGAGCAGTACTTC. Encoded protein: CAIGKGDEQYF.

The chain joins TRBV28 to TRBJ2-3; D is possibly TRBD2 (5 bases). There are 15 residues in the CDR3. Germline loops: CDR1 MDHEN, CDR2 SYDVKM. Trimming shortened V by 4 bases and J by 5 bases, and 16 bases separated the two germline ends. CDR3 coding DNA: TGTGCCAGCAGTTCGAGTGGGCACGCGGGAGATACGCAGTATTTT. Amino acid sequence: CASSSSGHAGDTQYF.

The chain uses TRBV5-1 and TRBJ2-3; TRBD1 aligns across 8 bases. V dropped 4 bases and J dropped 1; count of bases not matched to a gene: 8. Germline lookup yields CDR1 SGHRS and CDR2 YFSETQ. This CDR3 has 16 amino acids. The chain's CDR3 is CASSPGQGQGTDTQYF. CDR3 bases: TGCGCCAGCAGCCCTGGACAGGGTCAGGGCACAGATACGCAGTATTTT.

In its sample, this clonotype was seen a few times. J is TRBJ2-1 and V is TRBV6-1; no firm D call. The CDR3 extends over 16 amino acids. Trimming left V 0 bases short and J 0 bases short, with 9 bases between. Germline V gene sequence: CDR1 MNHNS, CDR2 SASEGT. As DNA, the CDR3 is TGTGCCAGCAGTGAAGCCGGCTGGAGCTCCTACAATGAGCAGTTCTTC. Its translation: CASSEAGWSSYNEQFF.